The rows below give T cell receptor beta chains drawn from one sample of a study of blood T cell repertoires in COVID-19. The data were produced by immunoSEQ multiplex PCR, yet TCRdb's version contains in-frame clones alone and is incomplete. Of 190,000 or so clones in the sample, 89% were seen once. The specimen was peripheral blood. The source is a man aged 35-49 years with acute or convalescent COVID-19. CDR3s include the opening cysteine and the closing phenylalanine or tryptophan. Fields, in order: J gene, V gene, clone size, D gene, CDR3 protein, CDR3 DNA. The D gene is left open where the match is weak. Not all rows give a size; the values are once, few, many and, for expanded clones, a class.

J gene: TRBJ1-2
V gene: TRBV30
clone size: .
D gene: .
CDR3 protein: CAWSLLRGSGYTF
CDR3 DNA: TGTGCCTGGAGTCTTCTGCGGGGGTCTGGCTACACCTTC

J gene: TRBJ2-1
V gene: TRBV6-2/TRBV6-3
clone size: .
D gene: TRBD2
CDR3 protein: CASSYAHGLAGGPSYNEQFF
CDR3 DNA: TGTGCCAGCAGTTACGCCCACGGACTAGCGGGGGGACCCTCCTACAATGAGCAGTTCTTC

J gene: TRBJ2-4
V gene: TRBV3-1/TRBV3-2
clone size: .
D gene: .
CDR3 protein: CASSLGAQAKNIQYF
CDR3 DNA: TGTGCCAGCAGCCTAGGGGCTCAAGCCAAAAACATTCAGTACTTC

J gene: TRBJ1-2
V gene: TRBV6-5
clone size: .
D gene: TRBD1
CDR3 protein: CASSYRETGVGGGYTF
CDR3 DNA: TGTGCCAGCAGTTACCGCGAGACAGGGGTAGGCGGGGGCTACACCTTC

J gene: TRBJ2-7
V gene: TRBV5-1
clone size: once
D gene: .
CDR3 protein: CASSLDSEQYF
CDR3 DNA: TGCGCCAGCAGCTTGGACAGCGAGCAGTACTTC

J gene: TRBJ1-3
V gene: TRBV4-1
clone size: .
D gene: .
CDR3 protein: CASSPRHGGQLYGNTIYF
CDR3 DNA: TGCGCCAGCAGCCCAAGACACGGAGGTCAACTATATGGAAACACCATATATTTT

J gene: TRBJ2-7
V gene: TRBV29-1
clone size: .
D gene: .
CDR3 protein: CSVEGGERGTSYEQYF
CDR3 DNA: TGCAGCGTTGAAGGGGGGGAAAGGGGAACCTCCTACGAGCAGTACTTC

J gene: TRBJ2-7
V gene: TRBV11-2
clone size: .
D gene: .
CDR3 protein: CASSLEGRASYEQYF
CDR3 DNA: TGTGCCAGCAGCTTAGAGGGCAGGGCGTCCTACGAGCAGTACTTC

J gene: TRBJ2-7
V gene: TRBV19
clone size: once
D gene: TRBD1
CDR3 protein: CASSPGTGVYEQYF
CDR3 DNA: TGTGCCAGCTCCCCCGGGACAGGGGTTTACGAGCAGTACTTC

J gene: TRBJ1-6
V gene: TRBV19
clone size: .
D gene: .
CDR3 protein: CASSPQSAGDSPLHF
CDR3 DNA: TGTGCCAGTAGTCCACAGTCCGCCGGGGATTCACCCCTCCACTTT

J gene: TRBJ2-7
V gene: TRBV19
clone size: few
D gene: TRBD1
CDR3 protein: CASSMQGASEQYF
CDR3 DNA: TGTGCCAGTAGTATGCAGGGGGCTAGCGAGCAGTACTTC

J gene: TRBJ1-2
V gene: TRBV11-2
clone size: few
D gene: .
CDR3 protein: CASSGEGYGYTF
CDR3 DNA: TGTGCCAGCAGCGGGGAGGGCTATGGCTACACCTTC

J gene: TRBJ1-1
V gene: TRBV5-1
clone size: few
D gene: TRBD1
CDR3 protein: CASSFLDRENEAFF
CDR3 DNA: TGCGCCAGCAGCTTTTTGGACAGGGAAAATGAAGCTTTCTTT

J gene: TRBJ2-2
V gene: TRBV5-4
clone size: .
D gene: .
CDR3 protein: CASSPWAGTNTGELFF
CDR3 DNA: TGTGCCAGCAGCCCTTGGGCGGGAACGAACACCGGGGAGCTGTTTTTT

J gene: TRBJ2-7
V gene: TRBV7-2
clone size: .
D gene: TRBD1
CDR3 protein: CASSSDRGFSYEQYF
CDR3 DNA: TGTGCCAGCAGCTCCGACAGGGGGTTCTCCTACGAGCAGTACTTC

J gene: TRBJ2-7
V gene: TRBV10-3
clone size: .
D gene: .
CDR3 protein: CAIGATETYEQYF
CDR3 DNA: TGTGCCATCGGGGCGACGGAAACCTACGAGCAGTACTTC

J gene: TRBJ2-7
V gene: TRBV27
clone size: .
D gene: .
CDR3 protein: CASSLSDSSYEQYF
CDR3 DNA: TGTGCCAGCAGTTTATCCGACAGCTCCTACGAGCAGTACTTC

J gene: TRBJ1-2
V gene: TRBV7-6
clone size: .
D gene: TRBD1
CDR3 protein: CASSPRAGTATNYGYTF
CDR3 DNA: TGTGCCAGCAGTCCGAGGGCGGGGACAGCTACTAACTATGGCTACACCTTC

J gene: TRBJ1-3
V gene: TRBV28
clone size: .
D gene: TRBD1
CDR3 protein: CASSSSGTGTFSGNTIYF
CDR3 DNA: TGTGCCAGCAGTTCGTCCGGGACAGGGACCTTTTCTGGAAACACCATATATTTT

J gene: TRBJ1-2
V gene: TRBV18
clone size: .
D gene: .
CDR3 protein: CASSPLNRDDYGYTF
CDR3 DNA: TGTGCCAGCTCACCGCTTAACAGGGATGACTATGGCTACACCTTC

J gene: TRBJ2-7
V gene: TRBV5-5
clone size: once
D gene: TRBD1
CDR3 protein: CASSETGARYEQYF
CDR3 DNA: TGTGCCAGCAGCGAGACAGGGGCGCGCTACGAGCAGTACTTC

J gene: TRBJ1-1
V gene: TRBV25-1
clone size: .
D gene: TRBD1
CDR3 protein: CASSEWGTGSANTEAFF
CDR3 DNA: TGTGCCAGCAGTGAATGGGGGACAGGGAGCGCGAACACTGAAGCTTTCTTT

J gene: TRBJ1-1
V gene: TRBV20-1
clone size: .
D gene: .
CDR3 protein: CSAGGDTEAFF
CDR3 DNA: TGCAGTGCCGGGGGGGACACTGAAGCTTTCTTT

J gene: TRBJ2-7
V gene: TRBV2
clone size: .
D gene: TRBD1
CDR3 protein: CASSERGQGFGEQYF
CDR3 DNA: TGTGCCAGCAGTGAGAGAGGACAGGGGTTCGGCGAGCAGTACTTC

J gene: TRBJ2-7
V gene: TRBV5-8
clone size: .
D gene: TRBD1
CDR3 protein: CASSAVGQGADEQYF
CDR3 DNA: TGTGCCAGCAGCGCAGTTGGACAGGGGGCTGACGAGCAGTACTTC

J gene: TRBJ2-7
V gene: TRBV27
clone size: once
D gene: TRBD2
CDR3 protein: CASSLNKRGDEQYF
CDR3 DNA: TGTGCCAGCAGTTTAAACAAACGGGGGGACGAGCAGTACTTC

J gene: TRBJ1-1
V gene: TRBV4-2
clone size: .
D gene: .
CDR3 protein: CASSQEGGANTEAFF
CDR3 DNA: TGTGCCAGCAGCCAAGAAGGGGGAGCGAACACTGAAGCTTTCTTT

J gene: TRBJ2-7
V gene: TRBV6-5
clone size: .
D gene: .
CDR3 protein: CASSYSTGPGEQYF
CDR3 DNA: TGTGCCAGCAGTTACTCAACTGGACCGGGAGAGCAGTACTTC

J gene: TRBJ1-5
V gene: TRBV5-1
clone size: .
D gene: TRBD1
CDR3 protein: CASSLGDRTSPQHF
CDR3 DNA: TGCGCCAGCAGCTTGGGGGACAGAACATCGCCCCAGCATTTT

J gene: TRBJ2-7
V gene: TRBV30
clone size: .
D gene: TRBD2
CDR3 protein: CAWSVRLAGRYEQYF
CDR3 DNA: TGTGCCTGGAGTGTTAGACTAGCGGGGCGCTACGAGCAGTACTTC

J gene: TRBJ2-5
V gene: TRBV28
clone size: .
D gene: TRBD2
CDR3 protein: CASSRGRGALQETQYF
CDR3 DNA: TGTGCCAGCAGCCGTGGGCGGGGGGCTCTCCAAGAGACCCAGTACTTC

J gene: TRBJ2-2
V gene: TRBV19
clone size: .
D gene: TRBD2
CDR3 protein: CASKLLAGGPSGELFF
CDR3 DNA: TGTGCCAGTAAGCTCCTAGCGGGGGGGCCTTCCGGGGAGCTGTTTTTT

J gene: TRBJ2-1
V gene: TRBV5-8
clone size: .
D gene: .
CDR3 protein: CASSSDSDNEQFF
CDR3 DNA: TGTGCCAGCAGCTCTGACAGTGACAATGAGCAGTTCTTC

J gene: TRBJ2-7
V gene: TRBV6-1
clone size: .
D gene: TRBD2
CDR3 protein: CASSALNGGGPYEQYF
CDR3 DNA: TGTGCCAGCAGTGCTCTCAACGGGGGGGGCCCCTACGAGCAGTACTTC

J gene: TRBJ1-5
V gene: TRBV5-6
clone size: once
D gene: TRBD1
CDR3 protein: CASSWGQGTNQPQHF
CDR3 DNA: TGTGCCAGCAGCTGGGGACAGGGGACCAATCAGCCCCAGCATTTT